This TCR beta chain came from a study of CD8 T cells in ankylosing spondylitis. Whole-study findings and limits: Some motif variants were previously reported in reactive arthritis synovial fluid and blood. Disease-linked clones, CD8+, were relatively rare in peripheral blood. As reported, disease-linked clones showed significant enrichment in matched ankylosing spondylitis synovial fluid. For ankylosing spondylitis blood, a TCR beta motif of fewer than 10 highly homologous variants appeared characteristic.

Libraries of TCR beta came from quantitative 5'-RACE with molecular barcodes. TCRdb used MiXCR to reprocess the 5' RACE reads, holding one entry per CDR3 protein. The sample contains 400,000 to 450,000 distinct CDR3 sequences, approximately 17% of which appear only once. There are 15 residues in the CDR3. Germline V CDR1 and CDR2: SGHTA, FQGNSA. The junction had 7 bases not matched to a gene; V was cut back by 5 bases and J by 3 bases. This clonotype was observed many times. Its antigen is undetermined. The source of this sequence is a male donor with ankylosing spondylitis. Specimen: blood, either unsorted or a sorted T cell fraction (not recorded which). The chain recombines TRBV7-2 with TRBJ2-3, with TRBD1 matching 8 bases. The chain's CDR3 is CASSMTGVGTDTQYF. The CDR3, as DNA: TGTGCCAGCAGCATGACAGGGGTGGGGACAGATACGCAGTATTTT.